This T cell receptor beta chain was sequenced in a study of CD8 T cells in ankylosing spondylitis. Overall study findings and caveats: Reportedly, significant enrichment of disease-linked clones occurred in matched ankylosing spondylitis synovial fluid.

Quantitative 5'-RACE with molecular barcodes was used to make the TCR beta libraries. A single record per CDR3 protein comes from TCRdb applying MiXCR to the 5' RACE reads. The table has approximately 350,000 distinct CDR3 sequences, roughly 22% seen once. Only a few counts were recorded for this clonotype. What it binds is not known. J gave up 1 base and V 1 base, and 5 bases lay outside the gene matches. The CDR3 has 16 amino acids. The germline V gene has CDR1 SGHTA and CDR2 FQGNSA. Sequencing input: blood, either unsorted or a sorted T cell fraction (not recorded which). The chain recombines TRBV7-2 with TRBJ2-5; 8 positions match TRBD2. The receptor comes from a male donor with ankylosing spondylitis or in good health (not recorded which). As DNA, the CDR3 is TGTGCCAGCAGCTTAGTGCTAGCGGGCTTCCAAGAGACCCAGTACTTC. Its protein product is CASSLVLAGFQETQYF.